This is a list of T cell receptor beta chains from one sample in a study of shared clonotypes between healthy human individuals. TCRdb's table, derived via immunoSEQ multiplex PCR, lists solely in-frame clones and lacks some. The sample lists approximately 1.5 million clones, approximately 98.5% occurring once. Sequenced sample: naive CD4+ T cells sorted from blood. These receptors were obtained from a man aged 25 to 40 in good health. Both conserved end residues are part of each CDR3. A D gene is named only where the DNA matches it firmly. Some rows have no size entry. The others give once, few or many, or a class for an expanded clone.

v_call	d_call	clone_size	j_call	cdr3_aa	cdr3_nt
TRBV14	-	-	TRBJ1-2	CASSQERGYGYTF	TGTGCCAGCAGCCAAGAAAGGGGTTATGGCTACACCTTC
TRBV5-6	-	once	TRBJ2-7	CASSFVQYEQYF	TGTGCCAGCAGCTTTGTCCAATACGAGCAGTACTTC
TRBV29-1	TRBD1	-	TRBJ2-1	CSVEGGTGVVNEQFF	TGCAGCGTTGAAGGGGGGACAGGGGTTGTCAATGAGCAGTTCTTC
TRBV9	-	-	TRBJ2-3	CASSVGTDTQYF	TGTGCCAGCAGCGTTGGCACAGATACGCAGTATTTT
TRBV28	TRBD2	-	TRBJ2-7	CASSPGGRVDEQYF	TGTGCCAGCAGCCCGGGGGGGCGGGTCGACGAGCAGTACTTC
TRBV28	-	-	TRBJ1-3	CASSRGGGNTIYF	TGTGCCAGCAGCCGGGGCGGTGGAAACACCATATATTTT
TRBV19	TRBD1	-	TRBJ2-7	CASRQGISYEQYF	TGTGCCAGCAGACAGGGGATCTCCTACGAGCAGTACTTC
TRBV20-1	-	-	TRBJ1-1	CSARGDTEAFF	TGCAGTGCTAGGGGCGACACTGAAGCTTTCTTT
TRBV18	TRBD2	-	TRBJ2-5	CASSPPSGSETQYF	TGTGCCAGCTCACCACCTAGCGGGAGTGAGACCCAGTACTTC
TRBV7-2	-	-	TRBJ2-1	CASSAPGTVSYNEQFF	TGTGCCAGCAGCGCCCCCGGGACGGTCTCCTACAATGAGCAGTTCTTC
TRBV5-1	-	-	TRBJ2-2	CASSPLTNTGELFF	TGCGCCAGCAGCCCACTTACGAACACCGGGGAGCTGTTTTTT
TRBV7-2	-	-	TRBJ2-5	CASSLDVSVQYF	TGTGCCAGCAGCTTAGACGTCTCGGTCCAGTACTTC
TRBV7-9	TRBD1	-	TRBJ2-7	CASSPGDGDRGFYEQYF	TGTGCCAGCAGCCCAGGGGATGGGGACAGGGGATTCTACGAGCAGTACTTC
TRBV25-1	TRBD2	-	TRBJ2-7	CASSHTPGLATDEQYF	TGTGCCAGCAGTCATACACCGGGACTAGCTACTGACGAGCAGTACTTC
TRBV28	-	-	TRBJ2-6	CASRWTAGSGANVLTF	TGTGCCAGCAGATGGACCGCCGGCTCTGGGGCCAACGTCCTGACTTTC
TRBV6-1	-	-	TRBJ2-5	CASASLLLQETQYF	TGTGCCAGCGCATCCCTCCTACTCCAAGAGACCCAGTACTTC
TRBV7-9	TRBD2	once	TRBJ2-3	CASSPPSPAGYTDTQYF	TGTGCCAGCAGCCCCCCGAGTCCAGCGGGATACACAGATACGCAGTATTTT
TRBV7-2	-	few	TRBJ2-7	CASSAGTYEQYF	TGTGCCAGCAGCGCGGGGACCTACGAGCAGTACTTC
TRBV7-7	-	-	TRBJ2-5	CASSSSGVGETQYF	TGTGCCAGCAGCTCATCGGGAGTGGGAGAGACCCAGTACTTC
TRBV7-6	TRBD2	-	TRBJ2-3	CASSSQPKLALSTDTQYF	TGTGCCAGCAGCTCCCAACCTAAACTAGCGCTTAGCACAGATACGCAGTATTTT
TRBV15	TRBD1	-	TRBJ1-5	CATSSLSDRGRGQPQHF	TGTGCCACCAGCAGCCTTTCGGACAGGGGGAGAGGTCAGCCCCAGCATTTT
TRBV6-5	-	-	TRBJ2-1	CASSYFVGGARNEQFF	TGTGCCAGCAGTTACTTCGTGGGGGGGGCGCGCAATGAGCAGTTCTTC
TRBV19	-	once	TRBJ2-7	CASSIAGRIYEQYF	TGTGCCAGTAGTATCGCCGGGAGAATTTACGAGCAGTACTTC
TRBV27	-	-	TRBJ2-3	CASGTRSSTDTQYF	TGTGCCAGCGGTACTAGATCTAGCACAGATACGCAGTATTTT
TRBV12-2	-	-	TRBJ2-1	CASRLGAAARRRRNEQFF	TGTGCAAGTCGCTTAGGAGCGGCCGCCCGAAGGAGGAGGAATGAGCAGTTCTTC
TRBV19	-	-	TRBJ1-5	CASSIASRGNQPQHF	TGTGCCAGTAGTATAGCCTCTCGGGGCAATCAGCCCCAGCATTTT
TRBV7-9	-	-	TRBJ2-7	CASSPVGGSYEQYF	TGTGCCAGCAGCCCCGTTGGGGGCTCCTACGAGCAGTACTTC
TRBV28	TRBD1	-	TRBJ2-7	CASSYRTGDNEQYF	TGTGCCAGCAGTTACAGGACAGGGGACAACGAGCAGTACTTC
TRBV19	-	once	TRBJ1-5	CASSRLALDQPQHF	TGTGCCAGTAGTAGACTAGCCCTAGATCAGCCCCAGCATTTT
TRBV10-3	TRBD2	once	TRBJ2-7	CAIGVAGGMAYEQYF	TGTGCCATCGGGGTAGCGGGAGGTATGGCTTACGAGCAGTACTTC
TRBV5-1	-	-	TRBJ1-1	CASSLRPENTEAFF	TGCGCCAGCAGCTTGAGGCCGGAGAACACTGAAGCTTTCTTT
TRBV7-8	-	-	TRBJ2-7	CASSLDGGNSYEQYF	TGTGCCAGCAGCTTAGACGGCGGGAACTCCTACGAGCAGTACTTC
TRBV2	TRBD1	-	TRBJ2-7	CASGTGYEQYF	TGTGCCAGCGGGACAGGGTACGAGCAGTACTTC
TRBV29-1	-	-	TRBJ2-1	CSGLQGRRYNEQFF	TGCAGCGGTCTTCAGGGTAGACGATACAATGAGCAGTTCTTC
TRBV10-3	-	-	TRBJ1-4	CAISEGQGNEKLFF	TGTGCCATCAGTGAAGGCCAGGGGAATGAAAAACTGTTTTTT
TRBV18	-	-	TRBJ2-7	CASSPILAGTYEQYF	TGTGCCAGCTCACCAATACTTGCCGGGACCTACGAGCAGTACTTC
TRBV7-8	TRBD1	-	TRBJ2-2	CASSPRRDRGVNTGELFF	TGTGCCAGCAGCCCCAGACGGGACAGGGGTGTGAACACCGGGGAGCTGTTTTTT
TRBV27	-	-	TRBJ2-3	CASKVRGSDTQYF	TGTGCCAGCAAAGTGAGGGGATCAGATACGCAGTATTTT
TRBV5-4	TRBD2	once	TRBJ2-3	CASSRTSGSTDTQYF	TGTGCCAGCAGCCGTACTAGCGGGAGCACAGATACGCAGTATTTT
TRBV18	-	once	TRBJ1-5	CASSPSEQNQPQHF	TGTGCCAGCTCACCAAGTGAACAGAATCAGCCCCAGCATTTT
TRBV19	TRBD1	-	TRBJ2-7	CASSPRTGPYEQYF	TGTGCCAGTAGTCCCCGGACAGGACCCTACGAGCAGTACTTC
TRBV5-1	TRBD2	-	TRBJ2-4	CASSLARGTSENIQYF	TGCGCCAGCAGCTTGGCCCGAGGGACTAGTGAAAACATTCAGTACTTC
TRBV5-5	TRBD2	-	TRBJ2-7	CASSLGVAGAYEQYF	TGTGCCAGCAGCTTGGGGGTAGCGGGAGCCTACGAGCAGTACTTC
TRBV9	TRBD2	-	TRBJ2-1	CASSVDGRASGYNEQFF	TGTGCCAGCAGCGTAGACGGTAGGGCTAGCGGCTACAATGAGCAGTTCTTC
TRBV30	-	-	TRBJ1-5	CAWGPPQHF	TGTGCCTGGGGTCCGCCCCAGCATTTT
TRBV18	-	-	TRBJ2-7	CASSPKGRASATYEQYF	TGTGCCAGCTCACCAAAAGGTAGGGCTAGCGCTACCTACGAGCAGTACTTC
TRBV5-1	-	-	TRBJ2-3	CASSLGGSGTDTQYF	TGCGCCAGCAGCTTGGGAGGGAGTGGCACAGATACGCAGTATTTT
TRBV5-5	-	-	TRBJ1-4	CASSAASMPTNEKLFF	TGTGCCAGCAGCGCGGCTTCTATGCCAACTAATGAAAAACTGTTTTTT
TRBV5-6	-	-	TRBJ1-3	CASSGAWESSGNTIYF	TGTGCCAGCAGCGGGGCGTGGGAGTCCTCTGGAAACACCATATATTTT
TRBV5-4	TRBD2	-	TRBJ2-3	CASSGRLAASTDTQYF	TGTGCCAGCAGCGGAAGACTAGCGGCTAGCACAGATACGCAGTATTTT
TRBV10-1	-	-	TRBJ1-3	CASGDGNTIYF	TGCGCCAGCGGAGACGGCAACACCATATATTTT
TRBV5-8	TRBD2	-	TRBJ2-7	CASSKGLAGDRYEQYF	TGTGCCAGCAGCAAGGGACTAGCGGGAGATAGGTACGAGCAGTACTTC
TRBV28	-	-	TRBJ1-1	CASSSGIIRGFF	TGTGCCAGCAGTTCAGGTATCATACGAGGTTTCTTT
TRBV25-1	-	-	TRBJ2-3	CASSTTTKTDTQYF	TGTGCCAGCAGTACCACAACCAAAACAGATACGCAGTATTTT
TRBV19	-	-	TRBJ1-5	CASSIARAQGNQPQHF	TGTGCCAGTAGTATAGCAAGGGCGCAAGGCAATCAGCCCCAGCATTTT